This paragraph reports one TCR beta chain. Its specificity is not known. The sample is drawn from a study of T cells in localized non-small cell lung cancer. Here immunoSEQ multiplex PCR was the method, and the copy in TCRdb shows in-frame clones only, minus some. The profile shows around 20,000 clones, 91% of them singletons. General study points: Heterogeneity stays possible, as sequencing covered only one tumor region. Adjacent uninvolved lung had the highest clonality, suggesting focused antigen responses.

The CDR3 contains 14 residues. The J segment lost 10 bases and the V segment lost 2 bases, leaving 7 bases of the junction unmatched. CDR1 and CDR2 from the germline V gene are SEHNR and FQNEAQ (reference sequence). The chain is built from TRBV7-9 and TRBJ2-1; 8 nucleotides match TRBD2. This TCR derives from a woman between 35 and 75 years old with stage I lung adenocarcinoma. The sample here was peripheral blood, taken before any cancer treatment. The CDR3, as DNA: TGTGCCAGCAGCTTAATTGGGACTAGAGGGGAGCAGTTCTTC. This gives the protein CASSLIGTRGEQFF.